This section outlines one TCR beta chain sequence together with its context. These data belong to a study of radiation and T cells in renal cell carcinoma. Described time point: blood 4 weeks post-SBRT, at nephrectomy. As to treatment: 15 Gy SBRT to primary tumor, nephrectomy 4 weeks later. Measured with immunoSEQ multiplex PCR; TCRdb has only the in-frame clones, and not every one. In the table there are fewer than 200,000 clones, roughly 90% of which are singletons. The V gene end was trimmed by 1 base and the J gene end by 4 bases; junction bases not matched to a gene: 9. The CDR3 consists of 17 residues. Per the germline V gene, CDR1 is KGHSH and CDR2 is LQKENI.

This receptor was identified in a woman aged 50 to 60 with renal cell carcinoma. The material sequenced was blood, taken from a patient whose treatment included radiotherapy and nephrectomy. The chain employs TRBV18 and TRBJ1-3; 8 nucleotides line up with TRBD1. CDR3 sequence: CASSPRSDRAAGNTIYF. The CDR3 DNA reads TGTGCCAGCTCACCACGATCGGACAGGGCGGCCGGAAACACCATATATTTT.